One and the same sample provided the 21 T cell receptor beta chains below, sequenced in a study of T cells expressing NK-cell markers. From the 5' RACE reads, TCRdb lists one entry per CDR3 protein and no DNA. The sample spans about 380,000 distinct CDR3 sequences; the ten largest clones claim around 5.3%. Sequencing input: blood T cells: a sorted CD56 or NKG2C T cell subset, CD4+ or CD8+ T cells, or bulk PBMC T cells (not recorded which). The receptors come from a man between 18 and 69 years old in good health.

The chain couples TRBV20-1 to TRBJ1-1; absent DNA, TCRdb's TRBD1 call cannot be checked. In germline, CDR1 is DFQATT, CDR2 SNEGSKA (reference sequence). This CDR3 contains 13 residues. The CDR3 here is CSAGTGFNTEAFF.

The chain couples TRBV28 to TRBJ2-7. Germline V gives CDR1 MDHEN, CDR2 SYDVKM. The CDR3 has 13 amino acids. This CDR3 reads CASSLYGSYEQYF. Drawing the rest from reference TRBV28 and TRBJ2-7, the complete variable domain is DVKVTQSSRYLVKRTGEKVFLECVQDMDHENMFWYRQDPGLGLRLIYFSYDVKMKEKGDIPEGYSVSREKKERFSLILESASTNQTSMYLCASSLYGSYEQYFGPGTRLTVT.

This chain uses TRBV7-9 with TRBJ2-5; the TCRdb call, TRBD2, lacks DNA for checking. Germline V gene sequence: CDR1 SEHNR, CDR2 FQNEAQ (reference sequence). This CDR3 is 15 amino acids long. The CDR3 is CASSLALISGETQYF.

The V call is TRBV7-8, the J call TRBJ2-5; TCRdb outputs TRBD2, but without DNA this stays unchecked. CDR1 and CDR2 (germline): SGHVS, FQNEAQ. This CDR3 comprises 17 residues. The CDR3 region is CASSLASGGRGWETQYF.

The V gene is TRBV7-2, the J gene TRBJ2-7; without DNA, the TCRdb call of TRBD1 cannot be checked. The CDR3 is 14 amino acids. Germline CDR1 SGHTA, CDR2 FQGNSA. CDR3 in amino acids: CASSADRGAYEQYF.

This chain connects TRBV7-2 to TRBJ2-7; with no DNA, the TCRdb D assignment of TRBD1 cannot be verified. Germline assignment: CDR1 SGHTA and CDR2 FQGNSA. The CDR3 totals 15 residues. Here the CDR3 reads CASSLRGSRGLEQYF.

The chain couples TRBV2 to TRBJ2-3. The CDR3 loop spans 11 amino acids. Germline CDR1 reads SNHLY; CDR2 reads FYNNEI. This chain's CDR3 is CASGVADTQYF.

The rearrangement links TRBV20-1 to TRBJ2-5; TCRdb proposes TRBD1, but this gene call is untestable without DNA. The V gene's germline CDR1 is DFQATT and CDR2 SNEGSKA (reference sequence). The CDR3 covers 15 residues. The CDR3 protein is CSARPKTGLQETQYF.

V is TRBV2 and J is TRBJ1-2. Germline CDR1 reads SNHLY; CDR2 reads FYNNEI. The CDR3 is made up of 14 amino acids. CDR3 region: CASGFRSFNYGYTF.

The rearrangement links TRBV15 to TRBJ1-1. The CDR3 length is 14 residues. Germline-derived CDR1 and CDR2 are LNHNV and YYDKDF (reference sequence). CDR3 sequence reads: CATSSLRMNTEAFF.

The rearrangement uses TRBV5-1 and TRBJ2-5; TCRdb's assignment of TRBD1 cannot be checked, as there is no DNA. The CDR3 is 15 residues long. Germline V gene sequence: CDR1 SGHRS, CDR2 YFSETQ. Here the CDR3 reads CASSPGVTNGETQYF.

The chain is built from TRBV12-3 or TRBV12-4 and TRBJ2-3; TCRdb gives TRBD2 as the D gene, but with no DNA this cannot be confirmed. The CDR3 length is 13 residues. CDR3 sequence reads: CAVQRGGTDTQYF.

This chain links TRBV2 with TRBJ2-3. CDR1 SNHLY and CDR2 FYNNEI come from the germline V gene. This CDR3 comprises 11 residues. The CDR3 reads CASSGLDTQYF.

CDR3 sequence reads: CASSVGTGVFFETQYF. This chain connects TRBV28 to TRBJ2-5; TCRdb names TRBD1, which stays unverified in the absence of DNA. Germline values: CDR1 MDHEN, CDR2 SYDVKM. The CDR3 is 16 amino acids.

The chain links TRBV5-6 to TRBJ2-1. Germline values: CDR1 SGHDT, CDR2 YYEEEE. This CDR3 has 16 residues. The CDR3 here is CASRRRTGGAYNEQFF.

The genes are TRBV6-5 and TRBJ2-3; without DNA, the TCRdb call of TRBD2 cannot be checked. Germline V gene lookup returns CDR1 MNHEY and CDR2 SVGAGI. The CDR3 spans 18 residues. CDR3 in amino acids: CASSFTLSSGGPADTQYF.

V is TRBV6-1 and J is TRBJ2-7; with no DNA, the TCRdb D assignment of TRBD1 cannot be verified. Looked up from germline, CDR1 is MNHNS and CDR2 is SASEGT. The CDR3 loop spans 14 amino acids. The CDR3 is CASKMRRGGYEQYF.

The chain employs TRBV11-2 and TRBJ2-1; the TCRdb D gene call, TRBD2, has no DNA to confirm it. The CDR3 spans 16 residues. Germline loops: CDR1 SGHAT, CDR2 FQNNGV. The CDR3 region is CASSQNLAGGQNEQFF.

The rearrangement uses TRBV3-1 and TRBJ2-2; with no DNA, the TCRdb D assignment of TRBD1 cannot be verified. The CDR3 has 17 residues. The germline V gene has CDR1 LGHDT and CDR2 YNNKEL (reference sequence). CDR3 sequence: CASSQGVVGARTGELFF.

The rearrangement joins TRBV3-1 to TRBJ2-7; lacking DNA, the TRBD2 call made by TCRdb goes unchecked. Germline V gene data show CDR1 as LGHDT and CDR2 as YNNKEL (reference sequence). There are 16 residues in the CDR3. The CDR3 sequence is CASSQSLLAGGYEQYF.

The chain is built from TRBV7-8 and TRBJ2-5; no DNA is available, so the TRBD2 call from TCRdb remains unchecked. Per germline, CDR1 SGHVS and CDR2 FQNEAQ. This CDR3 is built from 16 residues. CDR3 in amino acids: CASSLVAGGRAETQYF.